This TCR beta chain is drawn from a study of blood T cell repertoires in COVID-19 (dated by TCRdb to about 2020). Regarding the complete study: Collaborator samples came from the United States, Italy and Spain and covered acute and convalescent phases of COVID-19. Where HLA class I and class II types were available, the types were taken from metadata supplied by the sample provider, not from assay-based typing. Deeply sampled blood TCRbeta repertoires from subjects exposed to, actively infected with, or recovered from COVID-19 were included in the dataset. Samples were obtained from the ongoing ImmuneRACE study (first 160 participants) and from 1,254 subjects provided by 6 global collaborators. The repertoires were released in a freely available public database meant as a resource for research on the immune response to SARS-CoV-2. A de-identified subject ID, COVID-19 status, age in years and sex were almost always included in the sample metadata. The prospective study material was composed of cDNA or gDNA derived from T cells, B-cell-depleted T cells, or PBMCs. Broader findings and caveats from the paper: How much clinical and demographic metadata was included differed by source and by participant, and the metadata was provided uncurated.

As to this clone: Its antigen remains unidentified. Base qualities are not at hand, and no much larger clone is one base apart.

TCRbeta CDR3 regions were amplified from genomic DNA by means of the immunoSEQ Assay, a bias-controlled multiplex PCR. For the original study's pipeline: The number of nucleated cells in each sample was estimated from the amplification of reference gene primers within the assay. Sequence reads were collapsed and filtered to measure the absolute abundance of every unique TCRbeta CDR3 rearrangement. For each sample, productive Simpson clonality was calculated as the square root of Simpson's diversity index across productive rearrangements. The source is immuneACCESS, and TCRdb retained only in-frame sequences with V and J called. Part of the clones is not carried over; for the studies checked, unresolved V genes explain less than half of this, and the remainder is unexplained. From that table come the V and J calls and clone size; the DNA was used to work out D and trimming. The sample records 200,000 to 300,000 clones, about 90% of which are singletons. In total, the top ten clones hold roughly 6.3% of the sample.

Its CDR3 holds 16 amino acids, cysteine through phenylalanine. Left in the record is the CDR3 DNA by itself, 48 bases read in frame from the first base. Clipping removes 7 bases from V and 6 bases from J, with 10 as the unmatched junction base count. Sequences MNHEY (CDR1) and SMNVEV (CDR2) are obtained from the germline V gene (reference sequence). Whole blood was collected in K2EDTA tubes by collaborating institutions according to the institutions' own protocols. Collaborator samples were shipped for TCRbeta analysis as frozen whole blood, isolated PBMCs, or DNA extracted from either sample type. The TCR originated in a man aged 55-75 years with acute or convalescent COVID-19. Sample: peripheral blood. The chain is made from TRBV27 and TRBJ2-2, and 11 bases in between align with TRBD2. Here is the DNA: TGTGCCAGCACCCGTCAGACTAGCGGGACGGCCGGGGAGCTGTTTTTT. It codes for CASTRQTSGTAGELFF.